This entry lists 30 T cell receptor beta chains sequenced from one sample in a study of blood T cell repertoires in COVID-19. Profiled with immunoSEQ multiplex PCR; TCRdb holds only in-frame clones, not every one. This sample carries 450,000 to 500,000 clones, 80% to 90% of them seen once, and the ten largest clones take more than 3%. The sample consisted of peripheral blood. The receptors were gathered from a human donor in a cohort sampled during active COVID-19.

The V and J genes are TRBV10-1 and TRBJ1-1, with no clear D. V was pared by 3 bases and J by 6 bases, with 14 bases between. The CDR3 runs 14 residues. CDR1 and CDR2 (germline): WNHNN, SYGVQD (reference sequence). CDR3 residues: CASSEAPLSPEAFF. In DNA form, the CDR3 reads TGCGCCAGCAGTGAAGCGCCTCTCAGCCCTGAAGCTTTCTTT.

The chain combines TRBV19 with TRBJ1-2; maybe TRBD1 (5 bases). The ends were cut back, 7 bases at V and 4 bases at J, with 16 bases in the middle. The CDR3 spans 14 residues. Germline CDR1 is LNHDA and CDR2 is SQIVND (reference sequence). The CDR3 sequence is CASKDGGPLYGYTF. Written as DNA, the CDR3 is TGTGCCAGTAAGGACGGGGGTCCGCTCTATGGCTACACCTTC.

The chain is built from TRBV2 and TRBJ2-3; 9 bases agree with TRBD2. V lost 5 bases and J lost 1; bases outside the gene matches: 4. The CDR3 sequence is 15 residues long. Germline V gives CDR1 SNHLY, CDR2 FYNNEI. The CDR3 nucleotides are TGTGCCAGCAGTCCGCGACTAGCGGGCACAGATACGCAGTATTTT. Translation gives CASSPRLAGTDTQYF.

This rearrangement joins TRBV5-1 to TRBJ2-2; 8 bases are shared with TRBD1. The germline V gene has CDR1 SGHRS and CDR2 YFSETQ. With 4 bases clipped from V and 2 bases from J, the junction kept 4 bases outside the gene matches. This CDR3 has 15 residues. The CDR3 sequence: CASSQGTGNTGELFF. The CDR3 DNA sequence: TGCGCCAGCAGCCAGGGGACAGGCAACACCGGGGAGCTGTTTTTT. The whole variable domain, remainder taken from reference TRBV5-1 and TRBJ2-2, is KAGVTQTPRYLIKTRGQQVTLSCSPISGHRSVSWYQQTPGQGLQFLFEYFSETQRNKGNFPGRFSGRQFSNSRSEMNVSTLELGDSALYLCASSQGTGNTGELFFGEGSRLTVL.

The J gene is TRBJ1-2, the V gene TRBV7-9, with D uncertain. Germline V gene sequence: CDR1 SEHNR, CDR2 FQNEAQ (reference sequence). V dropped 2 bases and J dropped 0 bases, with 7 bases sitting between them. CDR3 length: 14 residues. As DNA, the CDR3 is TGTGCCAGCAGCTTACCAACACCTAACTATGGCTACACCTTC. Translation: CASSLPTPNYGYTF. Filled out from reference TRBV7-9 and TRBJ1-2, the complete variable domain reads DTGVSQNPRHKITKRGQNVTFRCDPISEHNRLYWYRQTLGQGPEFLTYFQNEAQLEKSRLLSDRFSAERPKGSFSTLEIQRTEQGDSAMYLCASSLPTPNYGYTFGSGTRLTVV.

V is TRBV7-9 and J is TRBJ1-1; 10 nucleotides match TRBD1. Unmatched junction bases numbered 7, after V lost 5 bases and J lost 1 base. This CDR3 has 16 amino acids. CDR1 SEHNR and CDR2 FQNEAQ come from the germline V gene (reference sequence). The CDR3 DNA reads TGTGCCAGCAGCCCGACAGGGGGCGGGTGGAACACTGAAGCTTTCTTT. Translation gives CASSPTGGGWNTEAFF.

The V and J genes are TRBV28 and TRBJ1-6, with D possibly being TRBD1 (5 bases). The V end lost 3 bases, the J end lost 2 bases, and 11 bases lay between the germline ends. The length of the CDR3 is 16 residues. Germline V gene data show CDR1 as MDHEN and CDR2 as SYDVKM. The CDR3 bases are TGTGCCAGCAGTTTGGGGGGAAGGACCTATAATTCACCCCTCCACTTT. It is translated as CASSLGGRTYNSPLHF.

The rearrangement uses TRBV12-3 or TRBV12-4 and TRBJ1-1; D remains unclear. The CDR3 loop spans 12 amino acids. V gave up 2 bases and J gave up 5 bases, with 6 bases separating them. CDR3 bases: TGTGCCAGCAGTTTAACGGGAACTGAAGCTTTCTTT. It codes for CASSLTGTEAFF.

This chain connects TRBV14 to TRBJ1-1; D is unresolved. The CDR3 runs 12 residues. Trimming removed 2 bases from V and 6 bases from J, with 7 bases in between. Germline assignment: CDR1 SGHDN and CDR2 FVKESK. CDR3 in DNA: TGTGCCAGCAGCCAAAGTGCGGCTGAAGCTTTCTTT. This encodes CASSQSAAEAFF.

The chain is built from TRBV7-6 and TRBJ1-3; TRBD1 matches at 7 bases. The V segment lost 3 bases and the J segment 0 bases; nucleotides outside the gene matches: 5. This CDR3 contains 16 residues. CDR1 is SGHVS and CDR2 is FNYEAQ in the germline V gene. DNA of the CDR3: TGTGCCAGCAGCTTGGGGACAGATGCCTCTGGAAACACCATATATTTT. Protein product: CASSLGTDASGNTIYF.

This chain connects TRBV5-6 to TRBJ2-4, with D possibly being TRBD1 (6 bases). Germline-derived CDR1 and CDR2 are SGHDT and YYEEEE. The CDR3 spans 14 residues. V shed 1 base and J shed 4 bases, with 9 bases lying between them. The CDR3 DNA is TGTGCCAGCAGCTTGCGACAGGATAAAAACATTCAGTACTTC. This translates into CASSLRQDKNIQYF.

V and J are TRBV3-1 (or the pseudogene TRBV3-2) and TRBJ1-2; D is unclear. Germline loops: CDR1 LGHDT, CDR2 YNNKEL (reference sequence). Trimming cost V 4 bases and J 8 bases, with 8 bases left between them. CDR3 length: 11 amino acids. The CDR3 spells CASSPGWGYTF. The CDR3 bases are TGTGCCAGCAGCCCCGGTTGGGGCTACACCTTC.

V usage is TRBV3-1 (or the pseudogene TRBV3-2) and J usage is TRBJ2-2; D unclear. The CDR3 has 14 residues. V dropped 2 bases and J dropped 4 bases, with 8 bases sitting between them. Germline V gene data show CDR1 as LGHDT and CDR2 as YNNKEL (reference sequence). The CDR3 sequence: CASSQQAVTGELFF. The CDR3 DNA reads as TGTGCCAGCAGCCAACAGGCAGTCACCGGGGAGCTGTTTTTT.

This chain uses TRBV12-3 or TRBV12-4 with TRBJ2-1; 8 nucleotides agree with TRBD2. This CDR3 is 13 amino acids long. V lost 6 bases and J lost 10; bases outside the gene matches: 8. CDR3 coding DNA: TGTGCCAGCAGCCCGGGAGGGGCTGGGGAGCAGTTCTTC. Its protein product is CASSPGGAGEQFF.

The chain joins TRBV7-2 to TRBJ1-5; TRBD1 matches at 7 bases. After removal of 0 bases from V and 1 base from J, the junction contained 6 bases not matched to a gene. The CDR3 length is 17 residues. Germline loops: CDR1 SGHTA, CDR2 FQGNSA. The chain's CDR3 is CASSLASGQVSNQPQHF. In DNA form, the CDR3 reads TGTGCCAGCAGCTTAGCTTCTGGACAGGTGAGCAATCAGCCCCAGCATTTT.

CDR3 amino acids: CASSPWTGDNEQFF. The DNA of the CDR3 is TGTGCCAGTAGTCCCTGGACAGGGGACAATGAGCAGTTCTTC. This chain joins TRBV19 and TRBJ2-1, with TRBD1 identical over 9 bases. The germline gives CDR1 LNHDA, CDR2 SQIVND (reference sequence). V shed 5 bases and J 5 bases; nucleotides not matched to a gene: 4. The CDR3 consists of 14 residues.

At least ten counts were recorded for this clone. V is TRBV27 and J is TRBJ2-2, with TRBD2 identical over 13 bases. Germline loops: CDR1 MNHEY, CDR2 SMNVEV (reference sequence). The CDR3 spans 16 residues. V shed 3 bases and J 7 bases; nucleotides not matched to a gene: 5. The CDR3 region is CASSFQLAGGSGELFF. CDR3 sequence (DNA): TGTGCCAGCAGTTTCCAACTAGCGGGAGGGAGCGGGGAGCTGTTTTTT.

The CDR3 loop is CSVSGTSGNEQYF. DNA for the CDR3: TGCAGCGTTAGTGGAACTAGCGGGAACGAGCAGTACTTC. The chain couples TRBV29-1 to TRBJ2-7; the match to TRBD2 covers 10 bases. V shed 5 bases and J 5 bases; nucleotides not matched to a gene: 6. Germline loops: CDR1 SQVTM, CDR2 ANQGSEA. The CDR3 is 13 residues long.

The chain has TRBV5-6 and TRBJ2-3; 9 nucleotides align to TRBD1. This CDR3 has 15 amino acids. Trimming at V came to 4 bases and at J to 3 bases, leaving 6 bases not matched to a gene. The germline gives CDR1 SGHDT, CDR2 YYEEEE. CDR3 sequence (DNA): TGTGCCAGCAGCCCAGGACAGGGGTGGACAGATACGCAGTATTTT. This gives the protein CASSPGQGWTDTQYF.

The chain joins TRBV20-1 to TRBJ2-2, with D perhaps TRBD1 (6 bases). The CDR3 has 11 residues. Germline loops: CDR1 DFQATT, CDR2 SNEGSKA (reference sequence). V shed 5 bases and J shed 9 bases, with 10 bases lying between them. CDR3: CSAYRVRELFF. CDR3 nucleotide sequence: TGCAGTGCTTACAGGGTCCGGGAGCTGTTTTTT.

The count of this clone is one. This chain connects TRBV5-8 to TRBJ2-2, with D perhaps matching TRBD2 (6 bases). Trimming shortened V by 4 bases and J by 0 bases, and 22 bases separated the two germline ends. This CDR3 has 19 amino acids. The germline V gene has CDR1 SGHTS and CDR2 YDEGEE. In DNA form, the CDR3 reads TGTGCCAGCAGCGTACTCGTCCTAGCGAGAGGGCCGAACACCGGGGAGCTGTTTTTT. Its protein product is CASSVLVLARGPNTGELFF.

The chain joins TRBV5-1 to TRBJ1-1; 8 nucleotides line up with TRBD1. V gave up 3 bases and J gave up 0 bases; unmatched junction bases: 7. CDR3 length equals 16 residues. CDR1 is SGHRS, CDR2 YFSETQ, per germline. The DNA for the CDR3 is TGCGCCAGCAGCTCAGGGGGCGTCGCAATGAACACTGAAGCTTTCTTT. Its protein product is CASSSGGVAMNTEAFF.

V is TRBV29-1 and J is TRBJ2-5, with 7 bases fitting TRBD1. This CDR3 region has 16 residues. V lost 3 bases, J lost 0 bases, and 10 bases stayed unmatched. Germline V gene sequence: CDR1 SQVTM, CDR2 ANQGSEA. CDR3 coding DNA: TGCAGCGTTGATCGCCTGCCAGGGGGTCACCAAGAGACCCAGTACTTC. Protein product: CSVDRLPGGHQETQYF.

CDR3 nucleotides: TGTGCCAGTAGTATTGGTCGGCAGCCCCAGCATTTT. Protein sequence: CASSIGRQPQHF. The chain joins TRBV19 to TRBJ1-5, with unresolved D. Between the trimmed V and J ends, which lost 3 bases and 7 bases, there was a span of 7 bases. This CDR3 spans 12 amino acids. Per the germline V gene, CDR1 is LNHDA and CDR2 is SQIVND (reference sequence).

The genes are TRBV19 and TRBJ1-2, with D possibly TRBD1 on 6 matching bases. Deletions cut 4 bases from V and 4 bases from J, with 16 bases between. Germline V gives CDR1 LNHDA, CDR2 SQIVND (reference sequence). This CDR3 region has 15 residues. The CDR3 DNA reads TGTGCCAGTAGTACATACAGGGATTTTGGCTATGGCTACACCTTC. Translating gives CASSTYRDFGYGYTF.

CDR3 DNA sequence: TGTGCCAGTAGTATTCTGGGGCCCTTTGGCAGGGGGCGCGAAGGCTACACCTTC. This gives the protein CASSILGPFGRGREGYTF. V gene TRBV19 combines with J gene TRBJ1-2; the match to TRBD1 covers 8 bases. V shed 3 bases and J 8 bases; nucleotides not matched to a gene: 20. Looked up from germline, CDR1 is LNHDA and CDR2 is SQIVND (reference sequence). The length of the CDR3 is 18 residues.

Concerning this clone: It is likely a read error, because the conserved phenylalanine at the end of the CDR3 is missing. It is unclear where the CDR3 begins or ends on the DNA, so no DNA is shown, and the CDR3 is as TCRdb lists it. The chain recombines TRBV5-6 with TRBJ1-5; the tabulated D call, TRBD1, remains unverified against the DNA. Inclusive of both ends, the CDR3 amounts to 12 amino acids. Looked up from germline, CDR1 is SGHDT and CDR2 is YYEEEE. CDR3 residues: CASSVGSGHRLC.

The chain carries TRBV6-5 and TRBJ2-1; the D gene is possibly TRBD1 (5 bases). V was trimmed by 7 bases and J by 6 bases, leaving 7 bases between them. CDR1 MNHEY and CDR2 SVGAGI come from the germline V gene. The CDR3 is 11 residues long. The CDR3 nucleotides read TGTGCCAGCATTGGGGCCAATGAGCAGTTCTTC. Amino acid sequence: CASIGANEQFF.

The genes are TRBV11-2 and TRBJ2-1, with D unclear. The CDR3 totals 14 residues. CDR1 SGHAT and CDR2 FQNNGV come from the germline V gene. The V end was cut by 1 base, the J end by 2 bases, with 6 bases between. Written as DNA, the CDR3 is TGTGCCAGCAGCTTAGCGCGAACCTACAATGAGCAGTTCTTC. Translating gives CASSLARTYNEQFF.

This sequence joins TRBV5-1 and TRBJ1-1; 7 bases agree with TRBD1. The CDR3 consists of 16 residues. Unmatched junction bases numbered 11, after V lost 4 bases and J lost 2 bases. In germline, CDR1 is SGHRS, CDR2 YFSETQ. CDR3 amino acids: CASSPNPTGVNTEAFF. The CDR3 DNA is TGCGCCAGCAGCCCGAACCCAACAGGGGTAAACACTGAAGCTTTCTTT.